This T cell receptor beta chain was captured in a study of T cells expressing NK-cell markers. Study details: The study drew TCR beta repertoires from sorted CD3+CD56+NKG2C+, CD3+CD56+NKG2C- and CD3+CD56-NKG2C+ T cells.

TCRdb re-called the 5' RACE reads and shows each CDR3 protein once, DNA omitted. Its table lists approximately 550,000 distinct CDR3 sequences. This CDR3 comprises 17 residues. The sequence was obtained from a man younger than 35 in good health. The sample taken for sequencing was blood T cells: a sorted CD56 or NKG2C T cell subset, CD4+ or CD8+ T cells, or bulk PBMC T cells (not recorded which). The J gene is TRBJ2-1, the V gene TRBV12-3 or TRBV12-4; TCRdb indicates TRBD2, and absent DNA this call remains unverified. CDR3 protein: CASTSGTTSGRGGEQFF.